This T cell receptor beta chain was observed in a study of T cell responses to AZD1222 COVID-19 vaccine. Measured with immunoSEQ multiplex PCR; TCRdb has only the in-frame clones, and not every one. Here the sample spans 100,000 to 120,000 clones, around 88% being singletons. V trimming: 3 bases; J trimming: 3 bases; junction bases outside the gene matches: 10. The CDR3 sequence is 16 residues long. Germline CDR1 SGDLS, CDR2 YYNGEE. The starting material was peripheral blood, obtained 28 days after the second AZD1222 dose. This receptor was taken from an adult who received the AZD1222 COVID-19 vaccine. The J gene is TRBJ2-5, the V gene TRBV9; TRBD2 aligns across 8 bases. CDR3 protein: CASSAGTSFWEETQYF. In nucleotides, the CDR3 is TGTGCCAGCAGCGCGGGGACTAGTTTTTGGGAAGAGACCCAGTACTTC.